Each of the 10 T cell receptor beta chains below was sequenced from the same sample in a study of T cells after yellow fever vaccination. A single record per CDR3 protein comes from TCRdb applying MiXCR to the 5' RACE reads. The sample has under 400,000 distinct CDR3 sequences; under 14% are singletons. Sequences were derived from PBMCs, sampled on the day of the first yellow fever vaccination. These receptors all stem from a man younger than 30 who received the YFV17D yellow fever vaccine.

The CDR3 nucleotides are TGTGCCAGCAGTTCCAGGACGGTTTATAATTCACCCCTCCACTTT. It specifies CASSSRTVYNSPLHF. The rearrangement uses TRBV12-3 or TRBV12-4 and TRBJ1-6, with unresolved D. V lost 4 bases and J lost 4, with 11 bases in between. This CDR3 region has 15 residues.

In this sample, this clonotype turned up a few times. The gene calls are TRBV20-1 and TRBJ1-1; no clear D gene. Trimming left V 0 bases short and J 4 bases short, with 9 bases between. CDR3 length: 13 residues. Germline CDR1 DFQATT, CDR2 SNEGSKA (reference sequence). The CDR3 loop reads CSARDPLGTEAFF. The CDR3 DNA follows: TGCAGTGCTAGAGATCCCCTTGGCACTGAAGCTTTCTTT.

This clonotype was seen more than once but under ten times. In nucleotides, the CDR3 is TGTGCCAGCAGCCCGCTAGCGGGGGCGGTAGATACGCAGTATTTT. Amino acids: CASSPLAGAVDTQYF. J is TRBJ2-3 and V is TRBV7-2, with 10 bases lining up with TRBD2. The CDR3 is 15 residues long. Germline CDR1 is SGHTA and CDR2 is FQGNSA. J was trimmed by 5 bases and V by 5 bases; bases with no gene match: 7.

Only a few counts were recorded for this clonotype. This chain uses TRBV19 with TRBJ2-6; no clear D gene. The CDR3 totals 14 residues. The germline gives CDR1 LNHDA, CDR2 SQIVND (reference sequence). Trimming left V 3 bases short and J 0 bases short, with 3 bases between. The CDR3 reads CASSIYSGANVLTF. DNA for the CDR3: TGTGCCAGTAGTATTTACTCTGGGGCCAACGTCCTGACTTTC.

The V gene is TRBV7-9, the J gene TRBJ1-4; TRBD1 agrees at 9 bases. Germline values: CDR1 SEHNR, CDR2 FQNEAQ (reference sequence). The CDR3 runs 15 residues. V dropped 5 bases and J dropped 6; count of bases not matched to a gene: 7. The DNA of the CDR3 is TGTGCCAGCAGCCCCGCACAGGGGGCGGATGAAAAACTGTTTTTT. This sequence encodes CASSPAQGADEKLFF.

In its sample, this clonotype was seen many times. The gene calls are TRBV30 and TRBJ2-2; no clear D. Germline values: CDR1 GTSNPN, CDR2 SVGIG (reference sequence). CDR3 length: 14 amino acids. V was trimmed by 4 bases and J by 1 base, leaving 10 bases between them. CDR3 loop: CAWMGRLNTGELFF. The CDR3 DNA sequence: TGTGCCTGGATGGGCCGTCTGAACACCGGGGAGCTGTTTTTT.

The table lists this clonotype with a few counts. The chain carries TRBV7-9 and TRBJ1-1, with a tentative D call TRBD1 (5 bases). Trimming stripped 1 base from V and 5 bases from J, with 14 bases between. This CDR3 comprises 15 residues. Germline CDR1 SEHNR, CDR2 FQNEAQ (reference sequence). The CDR3 spells CASSLGNRDPTEAFF. The CDR3 DNA reads TGTGCCAGCAGCTTAGGTAACCGGGACCCGACTGAAGCTTTCTTT.

This clonotype was observed a handful of times. V usage is TRBV5-1 and J usage is TRBJ1-5, with 8 bases matching TRBD1. The CDR3 consists of 15 residues. The ends lost 4 bases at V and 6 bases at J; junction bases unmatched: 9. The V gene's germline CDR1 is SGHRS and CDR2 YFSETQ. The CDR3 DNA follows: TGCGCCAGCAGCCCAGGGGGCTTGATGGGTCAGCCCCAGCATTTT. It is translated as CASSPGGLMGQPQHF.

This clonotype came up many times. This sequence joins TRBV5-5 and TRBJ2-4; tentatively, D is TRBD1 (6 bases). The germline gives CDR1 SGHKS, CDR2 YYEKEE (reference sequence). The CDR3 contains 16 residues. The V end was cut by 1 base, the J end by 4 bases, with 15 bases between. The CDR3: CASSLTETGPKNIQYF. The CDR3 DNA reads TGTGCCAGCAGCTTGACCGAAACAGGGCCTAAAAACATTCAGTACTTC.

This clonotype came up a few times. This rearrangement joins TRBV7-3 to TRBJ1-2; 7 bases map to TRBD1. Germline values: CDR1 SGHTA, CDR2 FQGTGA. CDR3 length: 13 residues. J gave up 8 bases and V 5 bases, and 8 bases lay outside the gene matches. The CDR3 protein is CASSLDREEGYTF. The CDR3 DNA sequence: TGTGCCAGCAGCCTCGACAGGGAGGAAGGCTACACCTTC. The whole variable domain, remainder taken from reference TRBV7-3 and TRBJ1-2, is GAGVSQTPSNKVTEKGKYVELRCDPISGHTALYWYRQSLGQGPEFLIYFQGTGAADDSGLPNDRFFAVRPEGSVSTLKIQRTERGDSAVYLCASSLDREEGYTFGSGTRLTVV.